This entry describes one TCR beta chain. The clone's antigen remains unknown. The sample holds no much larger clone one base away, and base qualities are not on file. Library preparation was by the immunoSEQ multiplex PCR assay. T cell repertoires were profiled by deep sequencing of rearranged TCR beta loci, alongside multiparametric flow cytometry. The source is immuneACCESS, and TCRdb retained only in-frame sequences with V and J called. Part of the clones is not carried over; for the studies checked, unresolved V genes explain less than half of this, and the remainder is unexplained. This sample is represented by 89,000 or so clones; around four fifths of them were singletons. The ten biggest clones cover around 1.4% of the sample. Relative to germline, V is missing 5 bases and J is missing 5 bases, with 13 bases of the junction outside any gene match. Including the terminal cysteine and phenylalanine, the CDR3 comprises 16 residues. Just the 48-base CDR3 DNA is kept, in frame starting at base 1. Taken from the germline V gene, the CDR1 and CDR2 loops are SGHNT and YENEEA.

The record originates from a study of lymphopenia after photon versus proton radiotherapy (dated 2019 in TCRdb). About the full investigation: The study compared the immunological effects of photon versus proton radiation therapy in patients with gastrointestinal tumors who developed high-grade lymphopenia. The cohort comprised some 20 patients with gastrointestinal tumors who received either photon or proton therapy and then developed lymphopenia. The study was designed to characterize how the impact on the immune system differs between the two radiation modalities.

Overall results and qualifications from the work: Relative stability during treatment was observed in proton-treated patients, whereas loss of naive T cells and TCR diversity and gain of effector/memory populations were observed in photon-treated patients. The authors looked at the survival association only in patients who died, and they framed better survival with proton therapy as a possibility rather than a demonstrated result. After the lymphocyte count nadir, photon-treated repertoires showed oligoclonal expansion, especially of CD8+ Temra cells, which drove the drop in diversity. Among patients across the cohort who died, overall survival time showed an inverse correlation with a larger post-nadir drop in TCR diversity.

Sequencing was performed on peripheral blood, taken from a patient treated with proton-based radiotherapy. The sequence came from a man aged 55 to 69 with pancreatic cancer. This chain is built from TRBV11-3 and TRBJ2-3; the junction holds 7 bases that match TRBD1. The DNA reads as follows: TGTGCCAGCAGCCCCCACGACAGGGCCCTCGGAGATACGCAGTATTTT. It translates to CASSPHDRALGDTQYF.